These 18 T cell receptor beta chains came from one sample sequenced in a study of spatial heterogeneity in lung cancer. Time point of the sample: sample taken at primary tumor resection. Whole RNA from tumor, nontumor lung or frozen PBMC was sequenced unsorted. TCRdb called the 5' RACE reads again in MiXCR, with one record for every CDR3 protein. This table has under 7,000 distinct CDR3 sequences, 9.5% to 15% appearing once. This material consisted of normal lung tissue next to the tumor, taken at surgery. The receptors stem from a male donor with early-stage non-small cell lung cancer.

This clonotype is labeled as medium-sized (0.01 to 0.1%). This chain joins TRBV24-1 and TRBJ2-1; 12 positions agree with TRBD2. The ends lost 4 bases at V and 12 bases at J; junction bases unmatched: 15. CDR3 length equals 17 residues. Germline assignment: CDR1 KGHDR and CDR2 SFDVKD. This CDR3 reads CATSDRATSGRSGVQFF. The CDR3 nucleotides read TGTGCCACCAGTGACCGAGCGACTAGCGGGAGATCTGGGGTGCAGTTCTTC.

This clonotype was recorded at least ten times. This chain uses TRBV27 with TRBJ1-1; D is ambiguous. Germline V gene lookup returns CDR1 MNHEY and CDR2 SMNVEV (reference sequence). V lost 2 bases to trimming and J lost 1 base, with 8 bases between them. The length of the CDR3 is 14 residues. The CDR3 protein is CASSLLFRNTEAFF. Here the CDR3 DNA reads TGTGCCAGCAGTTTACTCTTTCGGAACACTGAAGCTTTCTTT.

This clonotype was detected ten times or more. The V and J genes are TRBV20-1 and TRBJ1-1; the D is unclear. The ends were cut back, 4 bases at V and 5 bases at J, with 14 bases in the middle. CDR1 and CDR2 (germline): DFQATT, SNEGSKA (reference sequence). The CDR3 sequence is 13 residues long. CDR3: CSAIVATGTEAFF. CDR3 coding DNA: TGCAGTGCTATCGTGGCGACCGGAACTGAAGCTTTCTTT.

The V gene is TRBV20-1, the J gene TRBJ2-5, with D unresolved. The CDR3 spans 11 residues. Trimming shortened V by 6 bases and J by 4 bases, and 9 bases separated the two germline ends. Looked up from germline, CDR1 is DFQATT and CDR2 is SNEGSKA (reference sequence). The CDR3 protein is CSAFAGETQYF. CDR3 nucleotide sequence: TGCAGTGCCTTCGCTGGAGAGACCCAGTACTTC.

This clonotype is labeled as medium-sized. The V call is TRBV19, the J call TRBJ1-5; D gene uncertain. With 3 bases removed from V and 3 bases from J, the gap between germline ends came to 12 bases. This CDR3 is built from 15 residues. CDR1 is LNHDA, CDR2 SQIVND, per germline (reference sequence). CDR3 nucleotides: TGTGCCAGTAGTATGAATGGTATCTCCAATCAGCCCCAGCATTTT. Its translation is CASSMNGISNQPQHF.

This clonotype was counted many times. As DNA, the CDR3 is TGTGCCAGCAGGGAGGGGAGCGGGAGGTCCTACGAGCAGTACTTC. It is translated as CASREGSGRSYEQYF. The chain has TRBV2 and TRBJ2-7, with 9 bases matching TRBD2. The V gene end was trimmed by 6 bases and the J gene end by 1 base; junction bases not matched to a gene: 7. The CDR3 is 15 residues long. Germline V lookup: CDR1 SNHLY, CDR2 FYNNEI. Based on the CDR3 plus reference TRBV2 and TRBJ2-7, the full variable domain is EPEVTQTPSHQVTQMGQEVILRCVPISNHLYFYWYRQILGQKVEFLVSFYNNEISEKSEIFDDQFSVERPDGSNFTLKIRSTKLEDSAMYFCASREGSGRSYEQYFGPGTRLTVT.

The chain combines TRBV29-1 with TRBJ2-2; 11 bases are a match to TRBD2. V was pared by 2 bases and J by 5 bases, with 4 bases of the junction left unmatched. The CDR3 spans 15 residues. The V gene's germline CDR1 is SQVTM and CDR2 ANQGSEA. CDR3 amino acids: CSVEKPSGRTGELFF. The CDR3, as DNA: TGCAGCGTTGAAAAACCTAGCGGGAGGACCGGGGAGCTGTTTTTT.

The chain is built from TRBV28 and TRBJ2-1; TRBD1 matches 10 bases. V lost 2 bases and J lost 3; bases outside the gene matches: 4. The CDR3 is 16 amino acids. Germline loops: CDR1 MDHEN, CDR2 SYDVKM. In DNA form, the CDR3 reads TGTGCCAGCAGTTTAAGCGGGACAGGGGTCTACAATGAGCAGTTCTTC. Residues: CASSLSGTGVYNEQFF. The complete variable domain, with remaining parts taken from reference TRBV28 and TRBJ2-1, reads DVKVTQSSRYLVKRTGEKVFLECVQDMDHENMFWYRQDPGLGLRLIYFSYDVKMKEKGDIPEGYSVSREKKERFSLILESASTNQTSMYLCASSLSGTGVYNEQFFGPGTRLTVL.

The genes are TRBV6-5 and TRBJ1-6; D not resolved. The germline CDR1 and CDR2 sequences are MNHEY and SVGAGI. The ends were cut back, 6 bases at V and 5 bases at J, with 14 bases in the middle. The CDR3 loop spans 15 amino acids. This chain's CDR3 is CASRRTGRNNSPLHF. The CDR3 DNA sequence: TGTGCCAGCAGACGCACCGGACGGAATAATTCACCCCTCCACTTT.

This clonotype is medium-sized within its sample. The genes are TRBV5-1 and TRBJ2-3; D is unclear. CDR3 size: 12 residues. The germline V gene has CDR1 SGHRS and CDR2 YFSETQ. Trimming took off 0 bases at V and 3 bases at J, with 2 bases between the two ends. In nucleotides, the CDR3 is TGCGCCAGCAGCTTGGAGACAGATACGCAGTATTTT. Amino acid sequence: CASSLETDTQYF.

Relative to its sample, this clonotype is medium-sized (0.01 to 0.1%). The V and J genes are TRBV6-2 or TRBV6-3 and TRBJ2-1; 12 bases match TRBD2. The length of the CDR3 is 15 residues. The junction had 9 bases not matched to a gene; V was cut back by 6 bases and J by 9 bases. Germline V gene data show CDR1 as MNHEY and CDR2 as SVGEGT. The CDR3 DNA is TGTGCCAGCAGAAGACTAGCGGGAGAGAGGAGTGAGCAGTTCTTC. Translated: CASRRLAGERSEQFF.

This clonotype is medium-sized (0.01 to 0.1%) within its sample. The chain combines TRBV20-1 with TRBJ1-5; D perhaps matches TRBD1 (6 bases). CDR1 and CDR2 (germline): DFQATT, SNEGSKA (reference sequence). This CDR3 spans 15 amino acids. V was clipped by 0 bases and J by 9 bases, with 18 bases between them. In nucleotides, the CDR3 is TGCAGTGCTAGAGATTCGCAGGGGCAGGATGGGCCCCAGCATTTT. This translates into CSARDSQGQDGPQHF.

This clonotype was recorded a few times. The CDR3 reads CASGGGNIQYF. In DNA form, the CDR3 reads TGTGCCAGCGGAGGGGGTAACATTCAGTACTTC. J is TRBJ2-4 and V is TRBV7-3; D assignment may be TRBD1 or TRBD2 (6 bases each). The CDR3 has 11 amino acids. Germline loops: CDR1 SGHTA, CDR2 FQGTGA. V lost 8 bases, J lost 7 bases, and 9 bases lay in between.

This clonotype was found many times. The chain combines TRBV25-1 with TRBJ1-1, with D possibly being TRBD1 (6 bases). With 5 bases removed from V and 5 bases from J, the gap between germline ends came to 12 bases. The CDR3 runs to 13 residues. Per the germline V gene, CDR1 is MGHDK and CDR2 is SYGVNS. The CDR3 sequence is CASSLAGATEAFF. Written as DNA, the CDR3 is TGTGCCAGCAGTTTAGCAGGGGCTACTGAAGCTTTCTTT.

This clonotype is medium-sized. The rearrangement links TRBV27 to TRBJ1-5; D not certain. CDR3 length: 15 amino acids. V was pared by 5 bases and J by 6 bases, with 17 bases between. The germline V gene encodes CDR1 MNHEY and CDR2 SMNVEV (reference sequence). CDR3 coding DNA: TGTGCCAGCAGTCCGAGCTTCACCAGCCCTCAGCCCCAGCATTTT. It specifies CASSPSFTSPQPQHF.

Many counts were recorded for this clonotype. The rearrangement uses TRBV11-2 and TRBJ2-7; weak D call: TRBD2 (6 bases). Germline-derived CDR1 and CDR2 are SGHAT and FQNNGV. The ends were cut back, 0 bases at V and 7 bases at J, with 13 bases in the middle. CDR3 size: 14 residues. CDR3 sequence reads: CASSLDTSLREQYF. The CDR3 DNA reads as TGTGCCAGCAGCTTAGATACTAGCTTGAGGGAGCAGTACTTC.

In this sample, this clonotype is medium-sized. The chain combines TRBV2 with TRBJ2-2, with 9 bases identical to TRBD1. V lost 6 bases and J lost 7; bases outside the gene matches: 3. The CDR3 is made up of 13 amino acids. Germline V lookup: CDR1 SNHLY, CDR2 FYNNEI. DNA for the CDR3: TGTGCCAGCAGGGGACAGGGCGGCGGGGAGCTGTTTTTT. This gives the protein CASRGQGGGELFF.

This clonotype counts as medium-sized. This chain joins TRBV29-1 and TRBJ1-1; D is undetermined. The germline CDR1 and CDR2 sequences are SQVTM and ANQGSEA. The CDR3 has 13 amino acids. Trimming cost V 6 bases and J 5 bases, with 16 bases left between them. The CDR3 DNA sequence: TGCAGCGTAGTGGTGGCCGATAAGACTGAAGCTTTCTTT. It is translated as CSVVVADKTEAFF.